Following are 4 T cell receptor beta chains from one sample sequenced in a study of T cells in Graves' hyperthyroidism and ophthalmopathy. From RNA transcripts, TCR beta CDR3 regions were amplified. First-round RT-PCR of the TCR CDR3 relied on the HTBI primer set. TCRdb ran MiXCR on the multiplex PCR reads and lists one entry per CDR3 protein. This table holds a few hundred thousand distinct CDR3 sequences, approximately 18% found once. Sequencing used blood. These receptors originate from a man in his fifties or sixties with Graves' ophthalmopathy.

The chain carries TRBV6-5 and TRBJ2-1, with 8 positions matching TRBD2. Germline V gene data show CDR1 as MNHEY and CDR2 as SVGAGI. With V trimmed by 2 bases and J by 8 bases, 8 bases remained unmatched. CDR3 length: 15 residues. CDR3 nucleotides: TGTGCCAGCAGTTACACGGGAGGGGACGGGGATGAGCAGTTCTTC. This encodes CASSYTGGDGDEQFF.

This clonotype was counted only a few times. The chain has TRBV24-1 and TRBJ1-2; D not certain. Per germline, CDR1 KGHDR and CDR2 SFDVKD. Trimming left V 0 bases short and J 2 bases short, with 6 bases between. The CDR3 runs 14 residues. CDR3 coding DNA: TGTGCCACCAGTGATTTGGCAGGAAACTATGGCTACACCTTC. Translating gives CATSDLAGNYGYTF.

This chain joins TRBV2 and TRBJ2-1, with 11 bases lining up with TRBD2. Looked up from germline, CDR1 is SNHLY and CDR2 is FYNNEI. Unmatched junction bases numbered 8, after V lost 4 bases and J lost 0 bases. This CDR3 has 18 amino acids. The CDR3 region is CASSVVAGGRSSYNEQFF. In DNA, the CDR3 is TGTGCCAGCAGTGTTGTAGCGGGAGGGCGGAGCTCCTACAATGAGCAGTTCTTC.

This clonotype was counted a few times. The CDR3 sequence: CASSSDTGGDEKLFF. For the CDR3, the DNA is TGTGCCAGCAGCTCCGACACGGGGGGGGATGAAAAACTGTTTTTT. The chain has TRBV7-6 and TRBJ1-4; D is possibly TRBD1 (5 bases). Between the trimmed V and J ends, which lost 4 bases and 6 bases, there was a span of 15 bases. CDR1 and CDR2 (germline): SGHVS, FNYEAQ. The CDR3 extends over 15 amino acids.